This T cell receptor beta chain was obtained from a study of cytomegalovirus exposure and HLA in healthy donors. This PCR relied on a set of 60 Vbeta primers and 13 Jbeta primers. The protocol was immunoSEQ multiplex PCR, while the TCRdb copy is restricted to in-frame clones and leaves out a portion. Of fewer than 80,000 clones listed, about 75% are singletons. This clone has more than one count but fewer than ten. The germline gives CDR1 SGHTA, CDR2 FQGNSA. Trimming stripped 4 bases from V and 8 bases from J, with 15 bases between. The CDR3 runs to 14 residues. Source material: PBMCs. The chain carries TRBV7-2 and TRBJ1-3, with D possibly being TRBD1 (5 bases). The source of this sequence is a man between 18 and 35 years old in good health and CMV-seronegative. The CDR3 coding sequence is TGTGCCAGCAGCTCCGGGGGGGGTTTACACACCATATATTTT. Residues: CASSSGGGLHTIYF.